Described below is a single TCR beta chain sequence and its context. Its antigen is not known. This sample was included in a study of radiotherapy plus CTLA-4 blockade in lung cancer. Across the whole study: Disease control was present in roughly a third of patients, and objective responses in approximately 19%.

The CDR3 is made up of 19 amino acids. TCRdb keeps only in-frame clones here, not all; method: immunoSEQ multiplex PCR. The repertoire includes tens of thousands of clones, around 87% of them detected once, and roughly 17% sits in the top ten. Alongside CTLA-4 blockade with ipilimumab, patients with chemo-refractory metastatic non-small-cell lung cancer received focal radiation. Overall study results and limits: Increased serum interferon-beta after radiation also reportedly predicted response strongly. After treatment with radiotherapy plus ipilimumab, TCR clones that came from the tumor expanded in blood.

Here the sequenced sample was peripheral blood, taken from a patient treated with radiotherapy plus ipilimumab. The receptor comes from a human donor with non-small cell lung cancer that progressed on radiotherapy plus ipilimumab. The chain employs TRBV21-1 and TRBJ2-3. TRBV21-1 corresponds to a pseudogene. CDR3 region: CASSAIGSRTLGSTDTQYF. Here the CDR3 DNA reads TGTGCCAGCAGCGCTATCGGCTCGAGAACCCTTGGGAGCACAGATACGCAGTATTTT.